What follows describes a single T cell receptor (beta chain). The data stem from a study of blood T cells in healthy people across ages. There were healthy Caucasian individuals from Russia, aged roughly 6 to 90, serving as donors. A sample-barcoded 5' primer and a J-beta primer mix were used in a second PCR of about 7 to 12 cycles. Each CDR3 protein is one row after TCRdb ran MiXCR on the 5' RACE reads. The sample records some 760,000 distinct CDR3 sequences, approximately 25% being singletons. Germline V gene data show CDR1 as LGHNA and CDR2 as YNFKEQ. V shed 5 bases and J 8 bases; nucleotides not matched to a gene: 6. The CDR3 sequence is 13 residues long. These data are also associated with another study on T cells of mothers and their children.

This sequence joins TRBV4-2 and TRBJ2-1; 7 nucleotides match TRBD2. Sample: blood. This receptor was identified in a boy younger than 18 in good health. The CDR3 coding sequence is TGTGCCAGCAGCTACGGGACTACCGATGAGCAGTTCTTC. It codes for CASSYGTTDEQFF.